The source of this TCR beta chain is a study of response to subunit inactivated influenza vaccine. Each CDR3 protein is one row after TCRdb ran MiXCR on the RT-PCR reads. The sample lists 430,000 or so distinct CDR3 sequences; approximately 10% were seen once. The CDR3 is 15 residues long. V shed 2 bases and J 0 bases; nucleotides not matched to a gene: 1. Per germline, CDR1 SGDLS and CDR2 YYNGEE. The TCR comes from a man aged 45 to 65 who received an inactivated influenza vaccine. The rearrangement links TRBV9 to TRBJ2-4; the match to TRBD1 covers 8 bases. The sequenced sample was PBMCs from blood, obtained 45 days after vaccination. CDR3 loop: CASSVTGGAKNIQYF. DNA of the CDR3: TGTGCCAGCAGCGTCACAGGGGGAGCCAAAAACATTCAGTACTTC.